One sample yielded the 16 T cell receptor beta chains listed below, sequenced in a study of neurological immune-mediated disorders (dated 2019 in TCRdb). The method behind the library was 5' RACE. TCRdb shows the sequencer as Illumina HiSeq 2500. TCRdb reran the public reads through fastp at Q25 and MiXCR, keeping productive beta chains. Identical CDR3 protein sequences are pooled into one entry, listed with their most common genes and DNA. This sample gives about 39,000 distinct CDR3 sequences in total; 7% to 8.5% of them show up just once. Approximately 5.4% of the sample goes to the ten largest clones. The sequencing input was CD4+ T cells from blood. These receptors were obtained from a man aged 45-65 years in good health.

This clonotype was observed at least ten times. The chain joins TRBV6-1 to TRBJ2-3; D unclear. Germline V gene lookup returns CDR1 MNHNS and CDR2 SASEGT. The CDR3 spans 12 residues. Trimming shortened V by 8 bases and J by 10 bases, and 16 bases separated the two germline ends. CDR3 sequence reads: CASAGGVGSQYF. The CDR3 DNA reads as TGTGCCAGCGCAGGCGGCGTGGGTTCGCAGTATTTT.

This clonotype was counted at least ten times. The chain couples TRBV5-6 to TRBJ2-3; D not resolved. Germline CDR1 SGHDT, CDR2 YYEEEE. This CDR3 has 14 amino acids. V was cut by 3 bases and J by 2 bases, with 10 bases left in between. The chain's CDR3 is CASSSRANTDTQYF. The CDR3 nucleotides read TGTGCCAGCAGCTCTCGGGCCAACACAGATACGCAGTATTTT.

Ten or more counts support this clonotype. CDR3 residues: CASRAIAGGPYEQYF. In nucleotides, the CDR3 is TGTGCCAGTAGAGCCATAGCGGGAGGACCCTACGAGCAGTACTTC. The rearrangement links TRBV6-1 to TRBJ2-7, with TRBD2 matching 10 bases. The CDR3 runs to 15 residues. Germline assignment: CDR1 MNHNS and CDR2 SASEGT. V was clipped by 9 bases and J by 2 bases; unmatched bases: 10.

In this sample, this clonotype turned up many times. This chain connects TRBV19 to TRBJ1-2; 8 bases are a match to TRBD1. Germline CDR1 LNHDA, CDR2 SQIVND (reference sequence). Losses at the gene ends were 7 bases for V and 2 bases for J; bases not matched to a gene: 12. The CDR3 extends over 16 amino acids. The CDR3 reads CASTHSGGAGNYGYTF. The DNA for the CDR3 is TGTGCCAGTACCCACTCAGGGGGCGCTGGGAACTATGGCTACACCTTC. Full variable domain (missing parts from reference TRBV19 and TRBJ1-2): DGGITQSPKYLFRKEGQNVTLSCEQNLNHDAMYWYRQDPGQGLRLIYYSQIVNDFQKGDIAEGYSVSREKKESFPLTVTSAQKNPTAFYLCASTHSGGAGNYGYTFGSGTRLTVV.

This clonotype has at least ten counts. The CDR3 nucleotides are TGTGCCAGCAGCTTAGGACGGGAGACCCGTAAAAATGAGCAGTTCTTC. Translation: CASSLGRETRKNEQFF. This chain links TRBV7-9 with TRBJ2-1; D may be TRBD2 (6 bases). The CDR3 is 16 residues long. Germline V lookup: CDR1 SEHNR, CDR2 FQNEAQ (reference sequence). Deletions cut 1 base from V and 7 bases from J, with 17 bases between. Together with reference TRBV7-9 and TRBJ2-1, the CDR3 gives the full variable domain: DTGVSQNPRHKITKRGQNVTFRCDPISEHNRLYWYRQTLGQGPEFLTYFQNEAQLEKSRLLSDRFSAERPKGSFSTLEIQRTEQGDSAMYLCASSLGRETRKNEQFFGPGTRLTVL.

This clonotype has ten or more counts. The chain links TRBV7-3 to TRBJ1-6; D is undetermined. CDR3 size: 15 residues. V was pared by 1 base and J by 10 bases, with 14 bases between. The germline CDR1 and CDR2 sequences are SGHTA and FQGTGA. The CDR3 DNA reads TGTGCCAGCAGCTTAAAATCCGGTTTGATGTCACCCCTCCACTTT. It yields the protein CASSLKSGLMSPLHF.

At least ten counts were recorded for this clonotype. The CDR3 sequence: CATSPGQPQYF. For the CDR3, the DNA is TGTGCCACCTCCCCGGGACAACCCCAGTACTTC. The chain employs TRBV10-3 and TRBJ2-5; tentatively, D is TRBD1 (6 bases). The V end was cut by 10 bases, the J end by 9 bases, with 15 bases between. Germline V gene sequence: CDR1 ENHRY, CDR2 SYGVKD. The CDR3 totals 11 residues.

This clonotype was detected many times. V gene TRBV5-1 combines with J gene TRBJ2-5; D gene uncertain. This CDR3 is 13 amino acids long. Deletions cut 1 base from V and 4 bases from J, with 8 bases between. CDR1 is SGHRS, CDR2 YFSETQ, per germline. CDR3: CASSLRTGETQYF. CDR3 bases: TGCGCCAGCAGCTTGAGGACGGGAGAGACCCAGTACTTC.

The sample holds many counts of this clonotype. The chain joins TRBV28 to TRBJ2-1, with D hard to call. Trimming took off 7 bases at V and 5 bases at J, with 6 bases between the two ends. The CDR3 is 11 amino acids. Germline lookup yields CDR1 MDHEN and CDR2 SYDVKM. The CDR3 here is CASTRNNEQFF. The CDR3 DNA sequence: TGTGCCAGCACCAGAAACAATGAGCAGTTCTTC.

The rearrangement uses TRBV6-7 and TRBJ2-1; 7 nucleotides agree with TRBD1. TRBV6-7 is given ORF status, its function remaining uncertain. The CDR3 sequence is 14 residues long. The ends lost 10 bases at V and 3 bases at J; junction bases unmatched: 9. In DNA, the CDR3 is TGTGCCATGCAGACAGGGAGCAGCTACAATGAGCAGTTCTTC. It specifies CAMQTGSSYNEQFF.

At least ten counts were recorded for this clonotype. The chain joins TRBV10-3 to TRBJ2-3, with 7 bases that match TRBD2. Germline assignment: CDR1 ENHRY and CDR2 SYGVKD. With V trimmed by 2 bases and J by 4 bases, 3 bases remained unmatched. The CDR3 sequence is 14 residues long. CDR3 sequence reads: CAISERGSADTQYF. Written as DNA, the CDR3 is TGTGCCATCAGTGAGCGCGGGAGCGCAGATACGCAGTATTTT.

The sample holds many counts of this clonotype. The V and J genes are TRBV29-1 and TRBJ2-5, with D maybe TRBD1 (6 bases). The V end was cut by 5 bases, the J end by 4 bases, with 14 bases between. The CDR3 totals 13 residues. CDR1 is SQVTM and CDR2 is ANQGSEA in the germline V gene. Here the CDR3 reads CSVRTVLGETQYF. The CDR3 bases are TGCAGCGTTCGGACAGTCCTGGGAGAGACCCAGTACTTC. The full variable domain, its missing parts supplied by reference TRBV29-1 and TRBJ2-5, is SAVISQKPSRDICQRGTSLTIQCQVDSQVTMMFWYRQQPGQSLTLIATANQGSEATYESGFVIDKFPISRPNLTFSTLTVSNMSPEDSSIYLCSVRTVLGETQYFGPGTRLLVL.

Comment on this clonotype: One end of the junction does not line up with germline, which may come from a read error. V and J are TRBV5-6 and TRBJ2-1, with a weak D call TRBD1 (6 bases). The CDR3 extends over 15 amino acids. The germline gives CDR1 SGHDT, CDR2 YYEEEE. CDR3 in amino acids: CTSSHSADSYNKQFF. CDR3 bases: TGTACCAGCAGCCATTCGGCGGACAGCTATAATAAGCAGTTCTTC.

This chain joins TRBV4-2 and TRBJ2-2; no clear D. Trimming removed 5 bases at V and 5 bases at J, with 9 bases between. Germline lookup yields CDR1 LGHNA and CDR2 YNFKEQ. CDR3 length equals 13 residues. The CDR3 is CASSATETGELFF. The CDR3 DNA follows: TGTGCCAGCAGCGCCACAGAAACCGGGGAGCTGTTTTTT.

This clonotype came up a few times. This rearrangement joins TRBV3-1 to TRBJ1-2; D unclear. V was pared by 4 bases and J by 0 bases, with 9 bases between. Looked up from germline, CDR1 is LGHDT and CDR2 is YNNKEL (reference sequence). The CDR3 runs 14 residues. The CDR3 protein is CASSRWVTNYGYTF. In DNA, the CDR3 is TGTGCCAGCAGCCGCTGGGTCACTAACTATGGCTACACCTTC.

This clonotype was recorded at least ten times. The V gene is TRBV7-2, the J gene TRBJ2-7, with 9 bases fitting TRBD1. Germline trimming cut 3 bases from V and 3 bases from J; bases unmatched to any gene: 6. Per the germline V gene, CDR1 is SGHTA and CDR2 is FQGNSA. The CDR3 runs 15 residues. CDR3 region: CASSLPGTGSYEQYF. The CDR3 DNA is TGTGCCAGCAGCTTGCCCGGGACAGGGAGCTACGAGCAGTACTTC.